Listed here is a single T cell receptor beta chain. The CDR3 runs 15 residues. Germline values: CDR1 LGHDT, CDR2 YNNKEL (reference sequence). This entry is derived from a study of blood T cells in healthy people across ages. A second PCR, run for roughly 7 to 12 cycles, used a sample-barcoded 5' primer plus a J-beta primer mix. TCRdb reprocessed the 5' RACE reads via MiXCR and lists one record per CDR3 protein. This sample yields around 780,000 distinct CDR3 sequences, of which 56% are seen a single time; more than 25% belongs to the top ten. The sample consisted of blood. The rearrangement joins TRBV3-1 to TRBJ2-5, with 7 bases that match TRBD2. The better agreement between TRBJ2-7 and the DNA end casts doubt on the J call. The receptor's source is a middle-aged man in good health. CDR3 in amino acids: CASSGPSGAYYEQYF. In DNA, the CDR3 is TGTGCCAGCAGCGGGCCTAGCGGAGCTTACTACGAGCAGTACTTC.